Only a few counts were recorded for the clone carrying this T cell receptor (beta chain). The target antigen is unknown. These data are taken from a study of cytomegalovirus exposure and HLA in healthy donors. Study summary: Ancestry clustering placed around 81% of about 400 genotyped donors in the Caucasian-associated cluster. Study outcomes and limitations: The productive fraction for most TCR beta V segments was about 90% or about 30% in an earlier analysis. Association of a missense DCLRE1C variant with TCR beta V- and J-gene trimming was reported in a later analysis. Researchers reported that a few CMV-associated chains were confirmed in vitro as CMV antigen-specific.

13 Jbeta primers and 60 Vbeta primers were used for the PCR. Libraries were prepared by immunoSEQ multiplex PCR; TCRdb keeps only in-frame clonotypes and omits some of them. The data show 200,000 or so clones, approximately 88% seen once. The CDR3 is 14 amino acids. V lost 4 bases and J lost 1, with 11 bases in between. Per germline, CDR1 SGHRS and CDR2 YFSETQ. The chain is built from TRBV5-1 and TRBJ1-1; the D gene is possibly TRBD1 (5 bases). The receptor was derived from a boy between 2 and 10 years old in good health and CMV-seronegative. Input material: PBMCs. The CDR3 loop is CASSGRGQNTEAFF. The CDR3 nucleotides read TGCGCCAGCAGCGGGCGAGGACAGAACACTGAAGCTTTCTTT.